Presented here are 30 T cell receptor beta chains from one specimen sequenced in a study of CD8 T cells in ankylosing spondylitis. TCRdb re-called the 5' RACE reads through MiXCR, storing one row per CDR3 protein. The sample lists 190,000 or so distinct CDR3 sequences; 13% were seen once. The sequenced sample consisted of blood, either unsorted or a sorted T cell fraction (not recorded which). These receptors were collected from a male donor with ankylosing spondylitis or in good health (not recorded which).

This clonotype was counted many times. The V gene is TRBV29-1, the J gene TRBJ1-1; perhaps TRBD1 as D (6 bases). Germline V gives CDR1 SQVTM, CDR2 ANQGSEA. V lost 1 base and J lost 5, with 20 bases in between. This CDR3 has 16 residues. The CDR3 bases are TGCAGCGTTGAAGGTATGGGACAAGCCCTTCAGACTGAAGCTTTCTTT. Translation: CSVEGMGQALQTEAFF.

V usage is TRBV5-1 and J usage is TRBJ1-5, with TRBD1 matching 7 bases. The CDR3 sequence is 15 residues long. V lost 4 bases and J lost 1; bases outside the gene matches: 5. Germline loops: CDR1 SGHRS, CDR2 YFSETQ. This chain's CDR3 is CASSEGTASNQPQHF. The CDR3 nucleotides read TGCGCCAGCAGCGAGGGGACAGCAAGCAATCAGCCCCAGCATTTT.

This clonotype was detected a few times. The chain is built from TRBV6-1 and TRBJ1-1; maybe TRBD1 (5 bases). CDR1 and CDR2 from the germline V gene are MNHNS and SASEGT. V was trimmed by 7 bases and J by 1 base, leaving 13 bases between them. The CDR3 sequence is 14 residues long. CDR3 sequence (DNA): TGTGCCAGCACCGTCCAGGGCCCGAACACTGAAGCTTTCTTT. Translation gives CASTVQGPNTEAFF.

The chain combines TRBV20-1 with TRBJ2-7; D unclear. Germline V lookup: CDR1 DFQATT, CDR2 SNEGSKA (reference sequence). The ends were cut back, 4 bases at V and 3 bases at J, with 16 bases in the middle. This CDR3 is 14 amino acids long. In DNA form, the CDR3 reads TGCAGTGCTAAACCGCCGGGCCCCCTCTACGAGCAGTACTTC. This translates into CSAKPPGPLYEQYF.

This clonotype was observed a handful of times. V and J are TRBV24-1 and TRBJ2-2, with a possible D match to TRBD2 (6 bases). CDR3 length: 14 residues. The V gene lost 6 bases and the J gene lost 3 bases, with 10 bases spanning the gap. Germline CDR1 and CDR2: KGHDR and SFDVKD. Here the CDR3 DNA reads TGTGCCACCAGTTCGGGGGTGTACACCGGGGAGCTGTTTTTT. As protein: CATSSGVYTGELFF.

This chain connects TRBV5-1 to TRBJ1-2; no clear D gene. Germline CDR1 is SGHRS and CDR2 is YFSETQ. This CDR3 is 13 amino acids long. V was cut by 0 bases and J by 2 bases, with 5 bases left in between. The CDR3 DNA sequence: TGCGCCAGCAGCTTGGAGGTAAACTATGGCTACACCTTC. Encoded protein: CASSLEVNYGYTF.

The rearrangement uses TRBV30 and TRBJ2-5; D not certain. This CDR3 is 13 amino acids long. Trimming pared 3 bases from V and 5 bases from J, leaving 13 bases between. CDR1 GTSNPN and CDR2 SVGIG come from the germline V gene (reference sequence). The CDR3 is CAWSTSGFETQYF. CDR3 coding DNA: TGTGCCTGGAGCACCTCAGGTTTCGAGACCCAGTACTTC.

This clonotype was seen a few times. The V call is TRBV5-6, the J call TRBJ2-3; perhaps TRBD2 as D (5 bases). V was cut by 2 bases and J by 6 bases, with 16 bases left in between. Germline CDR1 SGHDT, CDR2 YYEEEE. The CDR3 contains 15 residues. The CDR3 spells CASSFPAAGVDTQYF. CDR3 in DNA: TGTGCCAGCAGCTTTCCGGCTGCCGGGGTTGATACGCAGTATTTT.

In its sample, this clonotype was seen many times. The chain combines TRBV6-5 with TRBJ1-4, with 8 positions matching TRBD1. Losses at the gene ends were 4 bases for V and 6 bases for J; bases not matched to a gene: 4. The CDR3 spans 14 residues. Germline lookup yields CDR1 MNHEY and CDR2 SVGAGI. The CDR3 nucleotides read TGTGCCAGCAGTTCAGGACAGGGTGATGAAAAACTGTTTTTT. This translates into CASSSGQGDEKLFF.

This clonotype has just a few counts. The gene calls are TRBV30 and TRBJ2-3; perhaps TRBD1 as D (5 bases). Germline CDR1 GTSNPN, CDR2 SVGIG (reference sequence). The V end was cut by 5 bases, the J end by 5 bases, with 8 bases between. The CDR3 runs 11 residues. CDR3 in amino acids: CAWERGDTQYF. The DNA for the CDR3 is TGTGCCTGGGAAAGGGGAGATACGCAGTATTTT.

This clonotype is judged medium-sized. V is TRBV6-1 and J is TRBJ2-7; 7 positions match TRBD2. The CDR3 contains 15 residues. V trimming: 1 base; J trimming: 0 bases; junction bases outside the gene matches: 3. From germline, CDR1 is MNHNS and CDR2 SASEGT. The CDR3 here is CASSEEAGSSYEQYF. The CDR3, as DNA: TGTGCCAGCAGTGAAGAAGCGGGAAGCTCCTACGAGCAGTACTTC.

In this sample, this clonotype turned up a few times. The CDR3 DNA reads as TGTGCCAGCAGCCCAGGGGGCTCGCTCGACAATGAGCAGTTCTTC. This gives the protein CASSPGGSLDNEQFF. This chain connects TRBV7-9 to TRBJ2-1, with 8 bases lining up with TRBD1. Germline values: CDR1 SEHNR, CDR2 FQNEAQ (reference sequence). The ends lost 5 bases at V and 5 bases at J; junction bases unmatched: 8. The CDR3 has 15 residues.

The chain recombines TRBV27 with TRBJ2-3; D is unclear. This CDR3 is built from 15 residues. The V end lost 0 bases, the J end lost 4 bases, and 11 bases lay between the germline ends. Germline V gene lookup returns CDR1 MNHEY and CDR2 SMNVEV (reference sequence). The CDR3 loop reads CASSLSFPPADTQYF. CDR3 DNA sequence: TGTGCCAGCAGTTTATCTTTTCCTCCCGCAGATACGCAGTATTTT.

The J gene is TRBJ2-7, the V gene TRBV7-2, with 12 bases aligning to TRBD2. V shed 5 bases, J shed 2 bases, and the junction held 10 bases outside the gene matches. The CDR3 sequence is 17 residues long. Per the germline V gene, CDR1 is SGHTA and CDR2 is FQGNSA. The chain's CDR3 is CASSPLAGGRGTYEQYF. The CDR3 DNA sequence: TGTGCCAGCAGCCCCCTAGCGGGAGGGCGGGGCACCTACGAGCAGTACTTC. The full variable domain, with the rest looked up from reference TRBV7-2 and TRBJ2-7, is GAGVSQSPSNKVTEKGKDVELRCDPISGHTALYWYRQSLGQGLEFLIYFQGNSAPDKSGLPSDRFSAERTGGSVSTLTIQRTQQEDSAVYLCASSPLAGGRGTYEQYFGPGTRLTVT.

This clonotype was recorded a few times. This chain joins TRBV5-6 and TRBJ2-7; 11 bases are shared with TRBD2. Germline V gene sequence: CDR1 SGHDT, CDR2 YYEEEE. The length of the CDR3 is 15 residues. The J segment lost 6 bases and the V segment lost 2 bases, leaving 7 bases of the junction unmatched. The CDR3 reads CASSFVTSGAVEQYF. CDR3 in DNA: TGTGCCAGCAGCTTCGTGACTAGCGGGGCGGTCGAGCAGTACTTC.

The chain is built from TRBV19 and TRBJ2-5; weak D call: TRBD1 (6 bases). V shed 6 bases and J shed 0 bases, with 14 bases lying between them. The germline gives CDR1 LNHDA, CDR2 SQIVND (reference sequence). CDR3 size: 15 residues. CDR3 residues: CASSAWDKHQETQYF. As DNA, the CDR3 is TGTGCCAGTAGCGCTTGGGACAAACACCAAGAGACCCAGTACTTC.

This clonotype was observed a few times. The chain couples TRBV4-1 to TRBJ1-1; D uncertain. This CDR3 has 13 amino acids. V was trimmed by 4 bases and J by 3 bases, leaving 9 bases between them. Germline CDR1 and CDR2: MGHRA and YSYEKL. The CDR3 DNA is TGCGCCAGCAGCCGAGGCGGAGACACTGAAGCTTTCTTT. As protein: CASSRGGDTEAFF.

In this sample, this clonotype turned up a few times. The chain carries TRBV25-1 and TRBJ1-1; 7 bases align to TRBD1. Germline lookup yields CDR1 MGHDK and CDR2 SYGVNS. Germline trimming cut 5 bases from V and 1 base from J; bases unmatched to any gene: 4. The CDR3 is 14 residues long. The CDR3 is CASSWGQTNTEAFF. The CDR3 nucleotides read TGTGCCAGCAGTTGGGGACAGACGAACACTGAAGCTTTCTTT.

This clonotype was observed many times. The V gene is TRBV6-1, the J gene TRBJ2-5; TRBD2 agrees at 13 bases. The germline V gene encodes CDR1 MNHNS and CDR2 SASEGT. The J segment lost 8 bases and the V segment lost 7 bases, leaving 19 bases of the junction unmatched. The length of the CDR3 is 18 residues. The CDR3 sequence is CASTPTGVGLAGESTQYF. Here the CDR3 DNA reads TGTGCCAGCACCCCAACAGGGGTAGGACTAGCGGGAGAATCCACCCAGTACTTC.

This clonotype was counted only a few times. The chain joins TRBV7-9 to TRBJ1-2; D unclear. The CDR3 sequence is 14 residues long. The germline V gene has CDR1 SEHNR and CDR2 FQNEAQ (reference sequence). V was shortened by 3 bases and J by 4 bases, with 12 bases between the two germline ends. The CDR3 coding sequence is TGTGCCAGCAGCTTCGCGGACGGAGTCTATGGCTACACCTTC. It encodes CASSFADGVYGYTF.

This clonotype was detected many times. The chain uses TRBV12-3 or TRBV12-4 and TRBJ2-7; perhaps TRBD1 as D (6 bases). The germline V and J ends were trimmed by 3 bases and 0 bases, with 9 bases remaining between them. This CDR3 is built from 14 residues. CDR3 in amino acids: CASSLAGDSYEQYF. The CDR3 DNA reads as TGTGCCAGCAGTTTGGCAGGGGACTCCTACGAGCAGTACTTC.

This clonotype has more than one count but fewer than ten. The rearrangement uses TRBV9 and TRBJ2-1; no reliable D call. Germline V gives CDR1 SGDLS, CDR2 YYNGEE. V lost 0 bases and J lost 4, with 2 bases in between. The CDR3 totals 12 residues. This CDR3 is CASSVVYNEQFF. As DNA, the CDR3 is TGTGCCAGCAGCGTAGTTTACAATGAGCAGTTCTTC.

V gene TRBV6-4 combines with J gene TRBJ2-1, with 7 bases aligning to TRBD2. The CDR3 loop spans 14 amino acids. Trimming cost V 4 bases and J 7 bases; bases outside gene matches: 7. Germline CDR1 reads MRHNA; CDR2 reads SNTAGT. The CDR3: CASSVASGRNEQFF. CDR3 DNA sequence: TGTGCCAGCAGTGTGGCTAGCGGCAGGAATGAGCAGTTCTTC.

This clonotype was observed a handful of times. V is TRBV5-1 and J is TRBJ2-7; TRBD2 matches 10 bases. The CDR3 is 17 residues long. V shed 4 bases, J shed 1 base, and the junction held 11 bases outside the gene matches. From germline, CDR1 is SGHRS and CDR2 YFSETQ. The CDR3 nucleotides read TGCGCCAGCAGCAACCCCCTACTAGCGGGGTTTTCCTACGAGCAGTACTTC. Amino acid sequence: CASSNPLLAGFSYEQYF.

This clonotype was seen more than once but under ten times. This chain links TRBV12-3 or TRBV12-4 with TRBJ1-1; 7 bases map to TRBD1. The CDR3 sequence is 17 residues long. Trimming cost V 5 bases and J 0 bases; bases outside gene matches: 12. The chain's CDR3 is CASSASTGSIMNTEAFF. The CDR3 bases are TGTGCCAGCAGTGCCTCGACAGGGTCGATCATGAACACTGAAGCTTTCTTT.

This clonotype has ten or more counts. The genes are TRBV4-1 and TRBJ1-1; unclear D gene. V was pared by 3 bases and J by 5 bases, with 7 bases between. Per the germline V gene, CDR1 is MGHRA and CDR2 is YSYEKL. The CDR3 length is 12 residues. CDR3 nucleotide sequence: TGCGCCAGCAGCCATCGAGGGACTGAAGCTTTCTTT. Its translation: CASSHRGTEAFF.

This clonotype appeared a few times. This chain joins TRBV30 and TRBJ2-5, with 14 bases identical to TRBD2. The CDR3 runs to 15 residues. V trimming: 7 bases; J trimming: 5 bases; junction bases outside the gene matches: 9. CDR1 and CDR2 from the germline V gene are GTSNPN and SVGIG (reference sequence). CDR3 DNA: TGTGCCTTTTCGACTAGCGGGAGGGCCTCGGAGACCCAGTACTTC. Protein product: CAFSTSGRASETQYF.

CDR3 sequence (DNA): TGCGCCAGCAGCTTGGTGGGGCTTTCCATCGATACCCAGTACTTC. Protein: CASSLVGLSIDTQYF. The chain is built from TRBV5-1 and TRBJ2-5, with D possibly TRBD1 on 5 matching bases. Deletions cut 0 bases from V and 8 bases from J, with 17 bases between. Germline V gene data show CDR1 as SGHRS and CDR2 as YFSETQ. This CDR3 has 15 amino acids.

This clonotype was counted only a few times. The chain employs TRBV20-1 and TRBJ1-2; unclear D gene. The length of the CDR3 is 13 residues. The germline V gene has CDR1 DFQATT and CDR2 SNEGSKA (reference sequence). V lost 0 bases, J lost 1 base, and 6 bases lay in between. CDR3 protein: CSARDPNNYGYTF. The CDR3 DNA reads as TGCAGTGCTAGAGACCCTAATAACTATGGCTACACCTTC.

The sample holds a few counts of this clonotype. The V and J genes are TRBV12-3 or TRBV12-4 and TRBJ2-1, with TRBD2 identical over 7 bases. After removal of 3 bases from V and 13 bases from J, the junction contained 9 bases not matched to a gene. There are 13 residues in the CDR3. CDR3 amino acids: CASSLGKASGQFF. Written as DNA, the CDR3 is TGTGCCAGCAGTTTGGGCAAGGCTAGCGGCCAGTTCTTC.